This T cell receptor (beta chain) was sequenced for a study of T cell repertoires in cytomegalovirus infection (dated by TCRdb to the late 2010s). The study in broad terms: Peptide stimulations targeted recently identified HLA-C-restricted CMV epitopes, whose presentation resists viral immunomodulation, together with well-studied HLA-B-restricted epitopes. Because public TCR beta signatures pointed to carriage of CMV infection together with the matching HLA type, the HLA type of each donor mattered for the analysis.

The treatment or condition tag for this specimen amounts to: in vitro stimulation with specific CMV peptide epitopes to enrich CMV-specific T cells. In this sample, this clonotype turned up a few times. Its antigen is not yet known. Qualities for individual bases were not recorded, and no much larger clone is one base off. CDR1 MNHEY and CDR2 SVGAGI were looked up in the germline V gene. The CDR3 goes from the cysteine to the phenylalanine over 15 residues. Only the CDR3 region is kept as DNA, spanning 45 bases read in frame from base 1. The trim is 6 bases for V and 7 bases for J, with a gap of 19 bases between the germline ends. Data came from an Illumina HiSeq 1500. In-frame beta chains were kept once TCRdb had trimmed the public reads at Q25 with fastp and called clones with MiXCR. A single entry per CDR3 protein holds the most common genes and DNA from its merged rows. Recorded for this sample are about 900,000 distinct CDR3 sequences; 31% of them occurred a single time. The ten top clones hold roughly 12% of the sample.

The research as a whole found: The ex vivo response was dominated by HLA-C-restricted CMV-specific TCR beta clonotypes, which also provided the single most frequent clonotype in two of eight donors. In both this cohort and an independent roughly 400-donor cohort, the cumulative frequency of public TCR beta family members distinguished carriers of CMV infection plus the relevant HLA type.

The source was cultured CD8+ T cells from PBMCs, collected from culture after CMV antigen stimulation. This clonotype originated in a human donor in good health (CMV status not recorded). Some clones in this sample may be carry-over from other donors' samples. The chain links TRBV6-5 with TRBJ2-1; TRBD2 is a possible D gene, resting on 6 matching bases. Here is the DNA: TGTGCCAGCAGCTTTACCGGGACGGCGGGGAATGAGCAGTTCTTC. Its protein is CASSFTGTAGNEQFF.